These T cell receptor beta chains were read from a single sample in a study of CD8 T cells in Susac syndrome. MiXCR was run by TCRdb on the immunoSEQ multiplex PCR reads, yielding one entry per CDR3 protein. The sample lists around 190,000 distinct CDR3 sequences, roughly 92% occurring once. The sample taken for sequencing was CD4+ T cells from PBMCs. The receptors were sampled from a human donor with Susac syndrome. The CDR3 runs from the conserved cysteine through the conserved F or W. A D gene is named only where the DNA matches it firmly. Size is omitted from some rows. Given values are once, few, many or a class for expanded clones.

clone size	D gene	J gene	V gene	CDR3 DNA	CDR3 protein
NA	TRBD1	TRBJ2-5	TRBV29-1	TGCAGCGTTCGACAGGGTGGAGAGACCCAGTACTTC	CSVRQGGETQYF
NA	NA	TRBJ2-7	TRBV2	TGTGCCAGCAGTGAAACCGGGGCTTTCGAGCAGTACTTC	CASSETGAFEQYF
once	NA	TRBJ1-6	TRBV11-2	TGTGCCAGCAGCCCAATCAATGATTCACCCCTCCACTTT	CASSPINDSPLHF
NA	TRBD1	TRBJ2-7	TRBV27	TGTGCCAGCAGTAAGGGACAGCACCGCTTAGCCTACGAGCAGTACTTC	CASSKGQHRLAYEQYF
NA	NA	TRBJ1-5	TRBV25-1	TGTGCCAGCAGTGGGATTGGGGATACTCAGCCCCAGCATTTT	CASSGIGDTQPQHF
NA	NA	TRBJ2-2	TRBV20-1	TGCAGTGCCGAGGGTATCGCGAACACCGGGGAGCTGTTTTTT	CSAEGIANTGELFF
NA	NA	TRBJ1-6	TRBV4-1	TGCGCCAGCAGCCAAGCCCCAGAAGAAAGGCCCCTCCACTTT	CASSQAPEERPLHF
NA	NA	TRBJ1-1	TRBV7-3	TGTGCCAGCAGCTTAACAGGCGGGTACACTGAAGCTTTCTTT	CASSLTGGYTEAFF
NA	NA	TRBJ1-6	TRBV20-1	TGCAGTGCTACTGCAGGGGAATATAATTCACCCCTCCACTTT	CSATAGEYNSPLHF
NA	NA	TRBJ1-1	TRBV12-5	TGTGCTAGTGGTTTACAGGATAACACTGAAGCTTTCTTT	CASGLQDNTEAFF